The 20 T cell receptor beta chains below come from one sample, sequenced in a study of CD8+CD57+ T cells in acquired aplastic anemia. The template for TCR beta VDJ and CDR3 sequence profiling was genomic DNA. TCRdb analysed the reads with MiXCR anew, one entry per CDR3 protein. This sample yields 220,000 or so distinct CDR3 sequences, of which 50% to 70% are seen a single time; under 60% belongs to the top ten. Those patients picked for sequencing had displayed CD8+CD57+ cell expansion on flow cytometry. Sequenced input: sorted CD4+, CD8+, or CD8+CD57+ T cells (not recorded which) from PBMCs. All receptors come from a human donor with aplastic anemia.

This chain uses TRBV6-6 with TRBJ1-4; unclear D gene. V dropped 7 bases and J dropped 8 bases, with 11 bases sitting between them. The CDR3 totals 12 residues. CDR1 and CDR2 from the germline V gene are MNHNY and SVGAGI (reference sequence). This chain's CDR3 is CASTAKGEKLFF. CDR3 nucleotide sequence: TGTGCCAGCACCGCGAAAGGGGAAAAACTGTTTTTT.

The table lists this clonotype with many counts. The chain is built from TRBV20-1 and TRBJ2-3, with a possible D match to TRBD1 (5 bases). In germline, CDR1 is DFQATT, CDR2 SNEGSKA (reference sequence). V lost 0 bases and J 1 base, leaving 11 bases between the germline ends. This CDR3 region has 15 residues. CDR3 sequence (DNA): TGCAGTGCTAGAGATTTGGAACAGGGCACAGATACGCAGTATTTT. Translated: CSARDLEQGTDTQYF.

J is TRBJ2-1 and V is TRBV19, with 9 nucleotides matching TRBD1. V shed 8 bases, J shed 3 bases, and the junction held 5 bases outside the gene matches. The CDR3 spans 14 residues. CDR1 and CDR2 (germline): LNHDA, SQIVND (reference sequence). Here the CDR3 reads CASSRDRDYNEQFF. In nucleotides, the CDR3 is TGTGCCAGTTCCCGGGACAGGGACTACAATGAGCAGTTCTTC.

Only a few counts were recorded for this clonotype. Here the CDR3 reads CASSTGDPGDTQYF. The CDR3 nucleotides are TGTGCCAGCAGTACAGGGGACCCGGGGGATACGCAGTATTTT. V gene TRBV7-7 combines with J gene TRBJ2-3; 7 positions agree with TRBD1. V lost 6 bases, J lost 6 bases, and 9 bases stayed unmatched. This CDR3 has 14 amino acids. Germline V gives CDR1 SSHAT, CDR2 FNYEAQ (reference sequence).

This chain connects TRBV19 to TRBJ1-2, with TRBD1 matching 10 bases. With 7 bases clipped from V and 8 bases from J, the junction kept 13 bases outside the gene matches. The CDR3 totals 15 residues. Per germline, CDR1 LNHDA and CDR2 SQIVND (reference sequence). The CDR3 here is CASTPVGGTGVGYTF. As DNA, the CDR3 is TGTGCCAGTACCCCAGTCGGGGGGACAGGGGTAGGCTACACCTTC.

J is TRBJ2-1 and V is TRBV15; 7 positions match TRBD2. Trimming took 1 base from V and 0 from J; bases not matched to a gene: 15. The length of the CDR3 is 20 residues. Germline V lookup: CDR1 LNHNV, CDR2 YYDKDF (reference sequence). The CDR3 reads CATSRVDGRRGVGSYNEQFF. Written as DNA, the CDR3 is TGTGCCACCAGCAGAGTAGACGGGAGGAGAGGTGTGGGCTCCTACAATGAGCAGTTCTTC.

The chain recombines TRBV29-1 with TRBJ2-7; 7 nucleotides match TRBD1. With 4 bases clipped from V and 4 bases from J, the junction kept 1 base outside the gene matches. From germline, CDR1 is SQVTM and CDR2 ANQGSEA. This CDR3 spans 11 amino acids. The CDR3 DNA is TGCAGCGTTGGGACAGGATACGAGCAGTACTTC. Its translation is CSVGTGYEQYF.

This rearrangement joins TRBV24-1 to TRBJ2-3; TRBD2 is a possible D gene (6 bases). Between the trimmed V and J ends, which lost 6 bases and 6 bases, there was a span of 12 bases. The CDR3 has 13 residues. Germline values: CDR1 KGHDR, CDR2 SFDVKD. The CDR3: CATSLRGLDTQYF. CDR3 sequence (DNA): TGTGCCACCAGTCTTCGGGGGTTGGATACGCAGTATTTT.

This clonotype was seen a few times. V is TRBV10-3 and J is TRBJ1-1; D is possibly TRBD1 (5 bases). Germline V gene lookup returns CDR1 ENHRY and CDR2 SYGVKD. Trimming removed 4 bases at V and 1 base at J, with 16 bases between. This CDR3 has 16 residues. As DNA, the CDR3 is TGTGCCATCAGTGGCCCCGGGGCAGGGACGAACACTGAAGCTTTCTTT. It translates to CAISGPGAGTNTEAFF.

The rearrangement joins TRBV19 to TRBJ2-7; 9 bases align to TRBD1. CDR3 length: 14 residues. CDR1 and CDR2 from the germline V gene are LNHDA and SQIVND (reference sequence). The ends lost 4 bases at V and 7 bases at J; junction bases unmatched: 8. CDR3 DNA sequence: TGTGCCAGTAGTAGATCAGGGACAGGGACGGAGCAGTACTTC. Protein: CASSRSGTGTEQYF.

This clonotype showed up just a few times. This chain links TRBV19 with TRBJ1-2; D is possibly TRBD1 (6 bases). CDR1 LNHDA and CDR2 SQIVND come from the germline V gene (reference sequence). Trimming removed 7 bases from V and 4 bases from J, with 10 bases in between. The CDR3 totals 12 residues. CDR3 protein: CASTGTPYGYTF. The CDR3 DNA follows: TGTGCCAGTACCGGGACACCCTATGGCTACACCTTC.

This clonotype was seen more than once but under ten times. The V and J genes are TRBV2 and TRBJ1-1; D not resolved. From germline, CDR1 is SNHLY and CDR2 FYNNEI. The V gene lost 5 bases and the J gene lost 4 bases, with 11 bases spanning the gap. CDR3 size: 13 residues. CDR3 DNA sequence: TGTGCCAGCAGTTCCGGCCTGGTCACTGAAGCTTTCTTT. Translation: CASSSGLVTEAFF.

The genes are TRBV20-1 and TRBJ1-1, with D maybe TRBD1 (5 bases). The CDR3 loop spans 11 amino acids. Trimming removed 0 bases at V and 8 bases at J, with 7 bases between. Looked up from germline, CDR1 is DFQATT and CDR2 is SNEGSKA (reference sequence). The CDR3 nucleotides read TGCAGTGCTAGAGAGACAGCCGAAGCTTTCTTT. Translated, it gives CSARETAEAFF.

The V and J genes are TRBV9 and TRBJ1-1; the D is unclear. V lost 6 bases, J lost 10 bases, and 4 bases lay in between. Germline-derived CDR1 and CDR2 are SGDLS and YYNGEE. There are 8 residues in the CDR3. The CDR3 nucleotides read TGTGCCAGCAATCCAGCTTTCTTT. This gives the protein CASNPAFF.

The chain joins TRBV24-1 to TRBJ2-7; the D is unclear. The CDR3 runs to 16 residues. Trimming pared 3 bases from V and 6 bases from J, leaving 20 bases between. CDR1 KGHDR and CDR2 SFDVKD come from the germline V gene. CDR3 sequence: CATSDNGRSAGGEQYF. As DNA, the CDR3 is TGTGCCACCAGTGATAATGGGCGGTCGGCTGGCGGCGAGCAGTACTTC.

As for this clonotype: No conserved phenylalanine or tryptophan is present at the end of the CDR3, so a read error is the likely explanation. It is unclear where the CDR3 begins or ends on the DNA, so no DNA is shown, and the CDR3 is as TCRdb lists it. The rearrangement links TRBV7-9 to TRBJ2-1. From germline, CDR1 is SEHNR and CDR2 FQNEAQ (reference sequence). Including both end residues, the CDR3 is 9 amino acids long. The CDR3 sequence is CASSFVVAE.

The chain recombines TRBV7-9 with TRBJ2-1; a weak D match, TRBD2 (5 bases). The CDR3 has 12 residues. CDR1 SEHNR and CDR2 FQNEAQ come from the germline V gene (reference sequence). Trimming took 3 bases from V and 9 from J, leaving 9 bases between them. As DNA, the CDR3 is TGTGCCAGCAGCTTGTTGACTACTGAGCAGTTCTTC. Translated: CASSLLTTEQFF.

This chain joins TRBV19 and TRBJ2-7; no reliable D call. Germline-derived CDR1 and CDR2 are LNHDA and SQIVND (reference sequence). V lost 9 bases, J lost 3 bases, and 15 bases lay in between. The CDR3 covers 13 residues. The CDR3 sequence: CASGPHGHYEQYF. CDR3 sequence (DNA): TGTGCCAGCGGGCCTCACGGGCACTACGAGCAGTACTTC. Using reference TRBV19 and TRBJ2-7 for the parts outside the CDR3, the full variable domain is DGGITQSPKYLFRKEGQNVTLSCEQNLNHDAMYWYRQDPGQGLRLIYYSQIVNDFQKGDIAEGYSVSREKKESFPLTVTSAQKNPTAFYLCASGPHGHYEQYFGPGTRLTVT.

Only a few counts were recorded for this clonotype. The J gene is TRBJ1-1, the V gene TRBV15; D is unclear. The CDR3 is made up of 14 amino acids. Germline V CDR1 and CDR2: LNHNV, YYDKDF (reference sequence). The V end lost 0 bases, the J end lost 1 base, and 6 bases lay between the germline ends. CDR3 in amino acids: CATSRDRGNTEAFF. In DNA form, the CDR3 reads TGTGCCACCAGCAGAGATCGAGGGAACACTGAAGCTTTCTTT.

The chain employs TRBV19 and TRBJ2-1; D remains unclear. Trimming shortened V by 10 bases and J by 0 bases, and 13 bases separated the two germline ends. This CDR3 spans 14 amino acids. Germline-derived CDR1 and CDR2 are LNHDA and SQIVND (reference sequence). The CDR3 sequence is CATESSSSYNEQFF. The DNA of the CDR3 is TGTGCCACAGAGAGTTCCAGCTCCTACAATGAGCAGTTCTTC.